The next 5 T cell receptor beta chains were all read from a single sample in a study of blood T cell repertoires in COVID-19. Measured with immunoSEQ multiplex PCR; TCRdb has only the in-frame clones, and not every one. The sample includes about 150,000 clones, around 73% seen only once; the top ten take around 5.5%. The specimen sequenced was PBMCs or T cells enriched from blood (not recorded which). Receptor source: a woman aged 50 to 65 who had recovered from COVID-19.

This chain uses TRBV7-8 with TRBJ1-5, with 7 bases identical to TRBD1. The V and J ends lost 2 bases and 5 bases, in that order; junction bases with no gene match: 15. Germline CDR1 and CDR2: SGHVS and FQNEAQ. The CDR3 covers 18 residues. DNA of the CDR3: TGTGCCAGCAGCTTAAGGGGGCGGGGCGGCAGTGGTGATCAGCCCCAGCATTTT. Its translation is CASSLRGRGGSGDQPQHF. Together with reference TRBV7-8 and TRBJ1-5, the CDR3 gives the full variable domain: GAGVSQSPRYKVAKRGQDVALRCDPISGHVSLFWYQQALGQGPEFLTYFQNEAQLDKSGLPSDRFFAERPEGSVSTLKIQRTQQEDSAVYLCASSLRGRGGSGDQPQHFGDGTRLSIL.

This chain uses TRBV2 with TRBJ2-2, with a possible D match to TRBD1 (5 bases). The CDR3 is 15 residues long. The ends were cut back, 8 bases at V and 0 bases at J, with 13 bases in the middle. The V gene's germline CDR1 is SNHLY and CDR2 FYNNEI. CDR3: CASGALGSNTGELFF. The CDR3 bases are TGTGCCAGCGGGGCCTTGGGCTCGAACACCGGGGAGCTGTTTTTT.

The chain recombines TRBV28 with TRBJ1-4, with 10 positions matching TRBD1. With V trimmed by 2 bases and J by 7 bases, 4 bases remained unmatched. The CDR3 runs 15 residues. CDR1 is MDHEN, CDR2 SYDVKM, per germline. The CDR3 sequence is CASSLLTGGGEKLFF. The CDR3 nucleotides are TGTGCCAGCAGTTTACTGACAGGGGGCGGTGAAAAACTGTTTTTT. Full variable domain (remainder filled in from reference TRBV28 and TRBJ1-4): DVKVTQSSRYLVKRTGEKVFLECVQDMDHENMFWYRQDPGLGLRLIYFSYDVKMKEKGDIPEGYSVSREKKERFSLILESASTNQTSMYLCASSLLTGGGEKLFFGSGTQLSVL.

The V gene is TRBV28, the J gene TRBJ1-5; the match to TRBD1 covers 7 bases. J lost 5 bases, V lost 5 bases, and 6 bases had no gene match. This CDR3 spans 14 amino acids. Per germline, CDR1 MDHEN and CDR2 SYDVKM. The CDR3 DNA reads TGTGCCAGCAGTACAGGGGTCCGCCATCAGCCCCAGCATTTT. Translated, it gives CASSTGVRHQPQHF.

This clone was observed a handful of times. The chain carries TRBV14 and TRBJ2-4, with a possible D match to TRBD1 (6 bases). CDR3 size: 14 residues. The ends were cut back, 2 bases at V and 3 bases at J, with 8 bases in the middle. The germline V gene encodes CDR1 SGHDN and CDR2 FVKESK. CDR3 sequence (DNA): TGTGCCAGCAGCCAACAGGGGAGCAAAAACATTCAGTACTTC. It encodes CASSQQGSKNIQYF.